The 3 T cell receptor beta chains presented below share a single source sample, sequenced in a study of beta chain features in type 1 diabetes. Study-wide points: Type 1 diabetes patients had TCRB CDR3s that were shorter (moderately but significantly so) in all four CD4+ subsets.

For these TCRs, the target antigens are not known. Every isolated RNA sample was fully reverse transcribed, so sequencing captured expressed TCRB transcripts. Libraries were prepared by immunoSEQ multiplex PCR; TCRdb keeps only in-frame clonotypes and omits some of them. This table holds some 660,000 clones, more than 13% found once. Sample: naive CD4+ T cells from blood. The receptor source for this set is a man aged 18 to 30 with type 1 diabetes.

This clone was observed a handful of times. CDR3 DNA: TGTGCCTGGGATAAAGGGGGGTACTATGGCTACACCTTC. Its protein is CAWDKGGYYGYTF. The V gene is TRBV30, the J gene TRBJ1-2, with a tentative D call TRBD1 (6 bases). Germline V gene lookup returns CDR1 GTSNPN and CDR2 SVGIG (reference sequence). There are 13 residues in the CDR3. V lost 5 bases and J lost 3, with 13 bases in between. Looking up the rest from reference TRBV30 and TRBJ1-2 gives the full variable domain: SQTIHQWPATLVQPVGSPLSLECTVEGTSNPNLYWYRQAAGRGLQLLFYSVGIGQISSEVPQNLSASRPQDRQFILSSKKLLLSDSGFYLCAWDKGGYYGYTFGSGTRLTVV.

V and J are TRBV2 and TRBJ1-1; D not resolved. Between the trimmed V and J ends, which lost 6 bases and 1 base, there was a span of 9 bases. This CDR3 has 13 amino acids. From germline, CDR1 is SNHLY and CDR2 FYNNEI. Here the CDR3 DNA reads TGTGCCAGCAGGGGCGAGGGGAACACTGAAGCTTTCTTT. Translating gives CASRGEGNTEAFF.

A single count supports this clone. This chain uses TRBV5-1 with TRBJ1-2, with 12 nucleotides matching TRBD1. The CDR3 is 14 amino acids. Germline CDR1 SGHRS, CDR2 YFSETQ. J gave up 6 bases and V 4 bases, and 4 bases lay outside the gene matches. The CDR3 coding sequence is TGCGCCAGCAGCCCGGGACAGGGGGCTGATGGCTACACCTTC. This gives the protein CASSPGQGADGYTF.